Included here is one T cell receptor (beta chain) sequence, with context. The antigen remains unidentified. This sample's time point: newly diagnosed, previously untreated cHL patient sample. Assay used: immunoSEQ multiplex PCR; TCRdb lists only in-frame clones, some missing. The sample has fewer than 90,000 clones, over 90% seen once. The sample originates from a study of PD-1 blockade in classical Hodgkin lymphoma. Study observations and caveats: Prior therapy or disease activity may underlie the repertoire differences, whose causes remain undefined. Reports indicated that newly diagnosed patients had lower baseline TCR diversity than healthy donors did.

This CDR3 is 16 amino acids long. Germline values: CDR1 SGHNT, CDR2 YYREEE (reference sequence). The V gene lost 5 bases and the J gene lost 0 bases, with 17 bases spanning the gap. Sample: peripheral blood mononuclear cells (PBMCs). This TCR came from a human donor with classical Hodgkin lymphoma. This rearrangement joins TRBV5-4 to TRBJ1-1, with D possibly TRBD1 on 6 matching bases. Here the CDR3 reads CASRSGTPSMNTEAFF. The CDR3 bases are TGTGCCAGCAGGTCAGGGACACCTAGCATGAACACTGAAGCTTTCTTT.